The 24 T cell receptor beta chains in this list originate from one sample, sequenced in a study of shared clonotypes between healthy human individuals. Here immunoSEQ multiplex PCR was the method, and the copy in TCRdb shows in-frame clones only, minus some. The sample yields 400,000 to 550,000 clones, 65% to 80% seen once. Sequencing was done on a sample of PBMCs. The receptors come from a woman in her thirties or forties in good health. Some clones in this sample may be carry-over from other donors' samples.

The V gene is TRBV11-1, the J gene TRBJ2-7, with 8 bases lining up with TRBD1. The CDR3 has 15 residues. Germline values: CDR1 SGHAT, CDR2 FQDESV (reference sequence). Losses at the gene ends were 1 base for V and 6 bases for J; bases not matched to a gene: 8. The CDR3 nucleotides are TGTGCCAGCAGCTTAGACGGGACAGGATTCGGCGAGCAGTACTTC. It encodes CASSLDGTGFGEQYF.

This clone was detected only once. The rearrangement joins TRBV9 to TRBJ2-3; D assignment may be TRBD1 or TRBD2 (6 bases each). V was trimmed by 4 bases and J by 8 bases, leaving 20 bases between them. This CDR3 is 15 amino acids long. Germline V gene data show CDR1 as SGDLS and CDR2 as YYNGEE. The CDR3 DNA follows: TGTGCCAGCAGCCCAAGGGGGGAGCAACGGAGTACGCAGTATTTT. This gives the protein CASSPRGEQRSTQYF.

CDR3 coding DNA: TGCGCCAGCAGTGAACGAGTAGCGGGAGGGCCGGGAACAGATACGCAGTATTTT. Amino acid sequence: CASSERVAGGPGTDTQYF. The chain recombines TRBV10-1 with TRBJ2-3, with TRBD2 matching over 11 bases. CDR3 length: 18 residues. V gave up 3 bases and J gave up 3 bases; unmatched junction bases: 11. In germline, CDR1 is WNHNN, CDR2 SYGVQD (reference sequence).

The V gene is TRBV10-1, the J gene TRBJ2-7; D is uncertain. The CDR3 covers 13 residues. Germline-derived CDR1 and CDR2 are WNHNN and SYGVQD (reference sequence). Between the trimmed V and J ends, which lost 2 bases and 2 bases, there was a span of 7 bases. Written as DNA, the CDR3 is TGCGCCAGCAGTGAGGGATTCGCCTACGAGCAGTACTTC. Translating gives CASSEGFAYEQYF.

The chain recombines TRBV6-1 with TRBJ2-7; D not certain. The CDR3 covers 15 residues. V lost 1 base and J lost 1, with 11 bases in between. Germline V CDR1 and CDR2: MNHNS, SASEGT. The CDR3 loop reads CASSEEGFPSYEQYF. The CDR3 DNA is TGTGCCAGCAGTGAAGAGGGTTTCCCTTCCTACGAGCAGTACTTC.

On this clone: Being one base from a much bigger clone, this may be a read error. The chain links TRBV6-1 to TRBJ2-7; D is ambiguous. The germline CDR1 and CDR2 sequences are MNHNS and SASEGT. V dropped 4 bases and J dropped 3 bases, with 13 bases sitting between them. CDR3 length: 14 amino acids. The CDR3 sequence is CASSGGEERYEQYF. DNA for the CDR3: TGTGCCAGCAGTGGAGGTGAGGAACGCTACGAGCAGTACTTC.

This clone was observed once. This sequence may be a read error, since a much larger clone differs from it by one base. The CDR3 DNA is TGTGCCAGCAGTCCGCAGGGGAGCACCGGGGAGCTGTTTTTT. Its translation is CASSPQGSTGELFF. This rearrangement joins TRBV25-1 to TRBJ2-2, with a possible D match to TRBD1 (6 bases). The germline V and J ends were trimmed by 5 bases and 4 bases, with 11 bases remaining between them. Germline CDR1 reads MGHDK; CDR2 reads SYGVNS. This CDR3 is 14 amino acids long.

CDR3: CASSFRGTDTQYF. CDR3 nucleotide sequence: TGTGCCAGCAGTTTCAGGGGGACCGATACGCAGTATTTT. The chain joins TRBV27 to TRBJ2-3, with 7 bases that match TRBD1. The J segment lost 6 bases and the V segment lost 3 bases, leaving 3 bases of the junction unmatched. The CDR3 is 13 amino acids. From germline, CDR1 is MNHEY and CDR2 SMNVEV (reference sequence).

The rearrangement joins TRBV27 to TRBJ2-1; 9 positions match TRBD2. This CDR3 contains 18 residues. Germline CDR1 MNHEY, CDR2 SMNVEV (reference sequence). The J segment lost 3 bases and the V segment lost 8 bases, leaving 17 bases of the junction unmatched. In nucleotides, the CDR3 is TGTGCCAGCCTGGGGGCTAGCGGGGTCCGGGGTCTCTACAATGAGCAGTTCTTC. Translated: CASLGASGVRGLYNEQFF.

The J gene is TRBJ2-7, the V gene TRBV7-8; no reliable D call. Germline V CDR1 and CDR2: SGHVS, FQNEAQ. CDR3 length: 14 residues. V gave up 3 bases and J gave up 3 bases, with 12 bases separating them. The CDR3 is CASSFSSSYYEQYF. CDR3 DNA sequence: TGTGCCAGCAGCTTTTCTAGTTCTTACTACGAGCAGTACTTC.

The J gene is TRBJ2-3, the V gene TRBV7-9; D might be TRBD2 (7 bases). CDR3 length equals 15 residues. The germline CDR1 and CDR2 sequences are SEHNR and FQNEAQ (reference sequence). V shed 5 bases and J shed 0 bases, with 12 bases lying between them. CDR3 region: CASSPRGASTDTQYF. CDR3 DNA: TGTGCCAGCAGCCCCCGGGGGGCTAGCACAGATACGCAGTATTTT.

This chain joins TRBV5-1 and TRBJ2-1; D unclear. This CDR3 is built from 19 residues. Germline V gives CDR1 SGHRS, CDR2 YFSETQ. V shed 4 bases and J shed 5 bases, with 28 bases lying between them. CDR3 sequence reads: CASSHIPGARYSMDNEQFF. Here the CDR3 DNA reads TGCGCCAGCAGCCACATTCCTGGAGCCCGATATTCGATGGACAATGAGCAGTTCTTC.

This chain uses TRBV2 with TRBJ2-1, with a tentative D call TRBD1 (5 bases). V was pared by 0 bases and J by 9 bases, with 9 bases between. The CDR3 is 13 residues long. Germline V gene sequence: CDR1 SNHLY, CDR2 FYNNEI. CDR3 DNA: TGTGCCAGCAGTGAAGCGGACACTGGTGAGCAGTTCTTC. Its translation: CASSEADTGEQFF.

This clone has just one count. The rearrangement links TRBV27 to TRBJ2-7, with no clear D. From germline, CDR1 is MNHEY and CDR2 SMNVEV (reference sequence). The CDR3 sequence is 16 residues long. Trimming shortened V by 3 bases and J by 0 bases, and 15 bases separated the two germline ends. The CDR3 sequence: CASSFLATESSYEQYF. In DNA form, the CDR3 reads TGTGCCAGCAGTTTTCTGGCCACAGAAAGCTCCTACGAGCAGTACTTC.

V gene TRBV7-9 combines with J gene TRBJ2-5, with 8 bases fitting TRBD2. V was pared by 4 bases and J by 5 bases, with 9 bases of the junction left unmatched. CDR1 and CDR2 from the germline V gene are SEHNR and FQNEAQ (reference sequence). This CDR3 region has 15 residues. The CDR3 bases are TGTGCCAGCAGCTGGGGACTAGAGGGGGGGGAGACCCAGTACTTC. This gives the protein CASSWGLEGGETQYF.

The J gene is TRBJ2-1, the V gene TRBV6-1; 7 bases align to TRBD2. Losses at the gene ends were 6 bases for V and 8 bases for J; bases not matched to a gene: 13. CDR3 size: 15 residues. The germline gives CDR1 MNHNS, CDR2 SASEGT. CDR3 in DNA: TGTGCCAGCAGACGCAGCGGGAACCCCCCCGATGAGCAGTTCTTC. The encoded protein is CASRRSGNPPDEQFF.

This rearrangement joins TRBV28 to TRBJ1-1, with TRBD1 as a possible D gene (5 bases). V lost 1 base to trimming and J lost 11 bases, with 17 bases between them. Germline V lookup: CDR1 MDHEN, CDR2 SYDVKM. The CDR3 loop spans 14 amino acids. The CDR3 bases are TGTGCCAGCAGTTTATCTTTGGGGGGGAGGTGGGCTTTCTTT. Translating gives CASSLSLGGRWAFF.

V gene TRBV4-3 combines with J gene TRBJ2-3, with D possibly matching TRBD2 (6 bases). This CDR3 is built from 15 residues. CDR1 and CDR2 from the germline V gene are LGHNA and YSLEER. Trimming pared 7 bases from V and 1 base from J, leaving 15 bases between. CDR3 sequence reads: CASTPRVAGTDTQYF. The CDR3 region has the DNA TGCGCCAGCACTCCCCGGGTAGCGGGCACAGATACGCAGTATTTT.

The gene calls are TRBV7-2 and TRBJ2-7; no firm D call. Germline V lookup: CDR1 SGHTA, CDR2 FQGNSA. This CDR3 comprises 13 residues. Trimming removed 4 bases from V and 6 bases from J, with 13 bases in between. Here the CDR3 DNA reads TGTGCCAGCAGCTATAGCCCCTCCGGCGAGCAGTACTTC. It yields the protein CASSYSPSGEQYF.

The V and J genes are TRBV10-3 and TRBJ2-5, with D perhaps matching TRBD1 or TRBD2 (5 bases each). CDR3 length: 14 residues. The V gene lost 8 bases and the J gene lost 2 bases, with 15 bases spanning the gap. Germline CDR1 is ENHRY and CDR2 is SYGVKD. The CDR3 region is CAIRSGQGQETQYF. The DNA of the CDR3 is TGTGCCATCCGGAGCGGACAAGGACAAGAGACCCAGTACTTC.

The chain employs TRBV11-2 and TRBJ2-1; 7 bases match TRBD2. This CDR3 comprises 16 residues. Germline CDR1 SGHAT, CDR2 FQNNGV. V gave up 5 bases and J gave up 1 base; unmatched junction bases: 8. The CDR3: CASSPTQRGSYNEQFF. CDR3 in DNA: TGTGCCAGCAGCCCTACCCAGCGGGGTTCCTACAATGAGCAGTTCTTC. The variable domain in full, with the rest retrieved from reference TRBV11-2 and TRBJ2-1, is EAGVAQSPRYKIIEKRQSVAFWCNPISGHATLYWYQQILGQGPKLLIQFQNNGVVDDSQLPKDRFSAERLKGVDSTLKIQPAKLEDSAVYLCASSPTQRGSYNEQFFGPGTRLTVL.

The V and J genes are TRBV2 and TRBJ1-3, with unresolved D. The CDR3 is 19 residues long. V was clipped by 2 bases and J by 0 bases, with 20 bases between them. The germline V gene encodes CDR1 SNHLY and CDR2 FYNNEI. The CDR3 loop is CASSEMSKLSRASGNTIYF. The DNA for the CDR3 is TGTGCCAGCAGTGAAATGTCGAAGCTTTCAAGGGCCTCTGGAAACACCATATATTTT.

This chain connects TRBV10-3 to TRBJ1-3; 8 bases agree with TRBD1. V lost 11 bases, J lost 3 bases, and 6 bases stayed unmatched. Germline CDR1 reads ENHRY; CDR2 reads SYGVKD. The CDR3 extends over 13 amino acids. CDR3 DNA sequence: TGTGCCGTAGGACAGGGCGGTGGAAACACCATATATTTT. Translated: CAVGQGGGNTIYF.

This sequence joins TRBV21-1 and TRBJ2-3; the table gives TRBD1 as D, unverified against the DNA. TRBV21-1 is an annotated pseudogene. The CDR3 length is 17 residues. The chain's CDR3 is CAILRDRGRRDTDTQYF. The CDR3, as DNA: TGTGCCATCCTCCGGGACAGGGGAAGAAGGGACACAGATACGCAGTATTTT.